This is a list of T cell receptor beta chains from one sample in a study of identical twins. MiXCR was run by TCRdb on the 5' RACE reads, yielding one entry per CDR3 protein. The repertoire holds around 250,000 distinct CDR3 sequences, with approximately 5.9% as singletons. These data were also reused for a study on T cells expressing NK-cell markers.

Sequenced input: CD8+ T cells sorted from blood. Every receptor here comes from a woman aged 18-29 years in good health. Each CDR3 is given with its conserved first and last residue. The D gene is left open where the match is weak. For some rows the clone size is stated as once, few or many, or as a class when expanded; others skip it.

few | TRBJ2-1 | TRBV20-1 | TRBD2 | TGCAGTGCTAGAGCCGGGACTAGCGGAGACGAGCAGTTCTTC | CSARAGTSGDEQFF
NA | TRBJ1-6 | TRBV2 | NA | TGTGCCAAAAGACAGGATAATTCACCCCTCCACTTT | CAKRQDNSPLHF
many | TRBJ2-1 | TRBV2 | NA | TGTGCCAGCAGGGACGCGAGCTCCTACAATGAGCAGTTCTTC | CASRDASSYNEQFF
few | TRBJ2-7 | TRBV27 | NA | TGTGCCAGCAGTCCCCTCGACTCCTACGAGCAGTACTTC | CASSPLDSYEQYF
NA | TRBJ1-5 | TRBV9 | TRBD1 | TGTGCCAGCAGCCCTGGGACAGATAGCAATCAGCCCCAGCATTTT | CASSPGTDSNQPQHF
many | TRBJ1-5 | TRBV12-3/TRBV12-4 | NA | TGTGCCAGCAGTTTGGGACTGAATCAGCCCCAGCATTTT | CASSLGLNQPQHF
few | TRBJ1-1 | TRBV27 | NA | TGTGCCAGCAGTTTATCTGGTACGAACGAAGCTTTCTTT | CASSLSGTNEAFF
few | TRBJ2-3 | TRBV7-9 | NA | TGTGCCAGCAGCCTTGACAGGTCTGGGGATACGCAGTATTTT | CASSLDRSGDTQYF
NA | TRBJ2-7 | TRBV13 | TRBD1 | TGTGCCAGCAGCTCCCGGGACAGGGGATTTGTCGAGCAGTACTTC | CASSSRDRGFVEQYF
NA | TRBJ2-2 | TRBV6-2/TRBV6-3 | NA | TGTGCCAGCAGTTACGTAGGAACCGGGGAGCTGTTTTTT | CASSYVGTGELFF
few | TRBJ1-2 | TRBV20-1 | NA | TGCAGTGCTAGAGACCAATCTAACTATGGCTACACCTTC | CSARDQSNYGYTF
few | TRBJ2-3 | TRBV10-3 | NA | TGTGCCATCAGTGACGGGTCTAGCACAGATACGCAGTATTTT | CAISDGSSTDTQYF
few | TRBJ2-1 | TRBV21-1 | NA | TGTGCCACCAGCAAGGAGGTCCCGGGGGGGCCTGGTAGTGAGCAGTTCTTC | CATSKEVPGGPGSEQFF
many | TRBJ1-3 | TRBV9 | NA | TGTGCCAGCACGGGGGGCTCTGGAAACACCATATATTTT | CASTGGSGNTIYF
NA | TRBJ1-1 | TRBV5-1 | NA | TGCGCCAGCAGCTTGGTTGAACCCACTGAAGCTTTCTTT | CASSLVEPTEAFF
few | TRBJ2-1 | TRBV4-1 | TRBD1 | TGCGCCAGCAGCCACCCCGGGACAGGGGGCCGCAATGAGCAGTTCTTC | CASSHPGTGGRNEQFF
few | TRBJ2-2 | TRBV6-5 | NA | TGTGCCAGCAGTTACTGGGGGTGGGCCACCGGGGAGCTGTTTTTT | CASSYWGWATGELFF
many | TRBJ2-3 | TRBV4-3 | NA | TGCGCCAGCAGCCAAGGGGATGCTAGCACAGATACGCAGTATTTT | CASSQGDASTDTQYF
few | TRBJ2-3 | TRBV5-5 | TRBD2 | TGTGCCAGCGGGACTAGCGGGATGGAAGGAGATACGCAGTATTTT | CASGTSGMEGDTQYF
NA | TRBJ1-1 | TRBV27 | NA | TGTGCCAGCAGTTTAATTGGGGGTTTTGGCTTTGAAGCTTTCTTT | CASSLIGGFGFEAFF
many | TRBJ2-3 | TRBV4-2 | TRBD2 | TGTGCCAGCAGCCTCACATTACTAGCGGGGGCCCACACAGATACGCAGTATTTT | CASSLTLLAGAHTDTQYF
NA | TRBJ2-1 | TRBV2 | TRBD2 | TGTGCCAGCAGTGAAGCACCTGGGACTAGAGGTGGTGAGCAGTTCTTC | CASSEAPGTRGGEQFF
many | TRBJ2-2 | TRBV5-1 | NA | TGCGCCAGCAGCCCTCTGTGGGAGTCTACAATTTCGAACACCGGGGAGCTGTTTTTT | CASSPLWESTISNTGELFF
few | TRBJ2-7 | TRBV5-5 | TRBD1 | TGTGCCAGCAGCTTACTGGGGACAGACTTCTGGGAGCAGTACTTC | CASSLLGTDFWEQYF
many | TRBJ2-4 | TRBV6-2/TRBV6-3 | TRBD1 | TGTGCCAGCAGTTACTGGGACAGCAGAATAGCCAAAAACATTCAGTACTTC | CASSYWDSRIAKNIQYF
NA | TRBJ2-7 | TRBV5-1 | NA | TGCGCCAGCAGCTTCAACGCGGCCTACGAGCAGTACTTC | CASSFNAAYEQYF
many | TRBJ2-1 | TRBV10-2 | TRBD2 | TGCGCCAGCACCGCACTAGCGGGGGTGAACAATGAGCAGTTCTTC | CASTALAGVNNEQFF
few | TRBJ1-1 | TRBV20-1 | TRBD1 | TGCAGTGCTAGAGGCGGACAGGGGGCTATGGACACTGAAGCTTTCTTT | CSARGGQGAMDTEAFF
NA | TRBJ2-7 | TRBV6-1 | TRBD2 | TGTGCCAGCAGTCACAGCGGGAGCTCCTACGAGCAGTACTTC | CASSHSGSSYEQYF
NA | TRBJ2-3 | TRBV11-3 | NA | TGTGCCAGCAGCTTCGCCAGGGCGAAGGCAGATACGCAGTATTTT | CASSFARAKADTQYF
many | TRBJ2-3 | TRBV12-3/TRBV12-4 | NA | TGTGCCAGCGGAAGGTTTGGCGATACGCAGTATTTT | CASGRFGDTQYF
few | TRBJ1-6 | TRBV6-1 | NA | TGTGCCAGCAGTGCGCTAGGCCATAATTCACCCCTCCACTTT | CASSALGHNSPLHF
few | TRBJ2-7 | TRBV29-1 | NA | TGCAGCGCCGGACAGCCCTATCCGCTCGAGCAGTACTTC | CSAGQPYPLEQYF
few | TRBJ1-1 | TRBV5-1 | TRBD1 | TGCGCCAGCAGCTTGGTGGGACAGGGGGATGAAGCTTTCTTT | CASSLVGQGDEAFF
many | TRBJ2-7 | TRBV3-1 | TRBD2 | TGTGCCAGCAGTCCCACGACTAGCGGCAACTCCTACGAGCAGTACTTC | CASSPTTSGNSYEQYF
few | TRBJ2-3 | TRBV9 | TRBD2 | TGTGCCAGCAGCGTAGCTTTAGGACTAGCGGATATCACAGATACGCAGTATTTT | CASSVALGLADITDTQYF
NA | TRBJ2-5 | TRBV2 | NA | TGTGCCAGCAGGGCACTATGGGGAGAACTTCAAGAGACCCAGTACTTC | CASRALWGELQETQYF
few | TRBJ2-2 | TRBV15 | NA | TGTGCCACCAGCAGAGATCGCCGCTGGGCCGGGGAGCTGTTTTTT | CATSRDRRWAGELFF
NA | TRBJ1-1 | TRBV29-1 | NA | TGCAGCGTTGAAGGACAGGACGGAGCTTTCTTT | CSVEGQDGAFF
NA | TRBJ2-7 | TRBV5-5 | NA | TGTGCCAGCCCTAGGGGAAGGTCCTACGAGCAGTACTTC | CASPRGRSYEQYF
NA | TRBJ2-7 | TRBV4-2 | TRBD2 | TGTGCCAGCAGCCAAGGTAGCGGGGGGGCCGACGAGCAGTACTTC | CASSQGSGGADEQYF
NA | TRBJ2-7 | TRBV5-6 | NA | TGTGCCAGCAGCTTTTATCCAGGCTACGAGCAGTACTTC | CASSFYPGYEQYF
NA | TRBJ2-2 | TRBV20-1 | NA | TGCAGTGCAAGGACGGTGAACACCGGGGAGCTGTTTTTT | CSARTVNTGELFF
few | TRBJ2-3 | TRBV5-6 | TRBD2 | TGTGCCAGCAGCTTGGTTGAGCGGGAGGAACCTACGCAGTATTTT | CASSLVEREEPTQYF
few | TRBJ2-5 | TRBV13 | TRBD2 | TGTGCCAGCAGCTCCACAGATAGCGGGGCCCAAGAGACCCAGTACTTC | CASSSTDSGAQETQYF
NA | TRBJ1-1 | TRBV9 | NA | TGTGCCAGCAGGGGGGAAAACACTGAAGCTTTCTTT | CASRGENTEAFF
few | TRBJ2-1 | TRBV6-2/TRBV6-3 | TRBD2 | TGTGCCAGCAGCCCGGTGACTAGCGGGGTATACAATGAGCAGTTCTTC | CASSPVTSGVYNEQFF
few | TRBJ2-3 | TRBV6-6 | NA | TGTGCCAGCACCCCAATTCCCACAGATACGCAGTATTTT | CASTPIPTDTQYF
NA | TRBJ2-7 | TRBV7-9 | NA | TGTGCCAGCAGTAAGGGGGTCCACGAGCAGTACTTC | CASSKGVHEQYF
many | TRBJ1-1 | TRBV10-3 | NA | TGTGCCATCAGTACTGCCGGACAGACGAACACTGAAGCTTTCTTT | CAISTAGQTNTEAFF
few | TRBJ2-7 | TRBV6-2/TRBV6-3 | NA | TGTGCCATCAATGACAGCTACGAGCAGTACTTC | CAINDSYEQYF
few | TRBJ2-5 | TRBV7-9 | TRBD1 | TGTGCCAGCAGATCGGGACAGCAAGAGACCCAGTACTTC | CASRSGQQETQYF
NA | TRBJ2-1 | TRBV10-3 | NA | TGTGCCATCCGGCGGGAATCCTACAATGAGCAGTTCTTC | CAIRRESYNEQFF
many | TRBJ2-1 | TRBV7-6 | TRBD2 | TGTGCCAGCAGCTACGGGGGGGGACCCTACAATGAGCAGTTCTTC | CASSYGGGPYNEQFF
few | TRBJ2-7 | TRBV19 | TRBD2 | TGTGCCAGTAGTGTCGGGAGCGGGACCACCTACGAGCAGTACTTC | CASSVGSGTTYEQYF
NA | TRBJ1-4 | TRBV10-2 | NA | TGCGCCAGCAGTGAGTCGGTCCGGGGGGGTAGTGGAAAACTGTTTTTT | CASSESVRGGSGKLFF
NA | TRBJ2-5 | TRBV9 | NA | TGTGCCAGCAGCGGTGGGAACACAAGGGGGGAGACCCAGTACTTC | CASSGGNTRGETQYF
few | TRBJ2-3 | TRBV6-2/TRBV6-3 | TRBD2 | TGTGCCAGCATCCGGGGGGAGAGCACAGATACGCAGTATTTT | CASIRGESTDTQYF
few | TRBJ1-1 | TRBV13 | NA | TGTGCCAGCAGTGGTACGAGGAACACTGAAGCTTTCTTT | CASSGTRNTEAFF